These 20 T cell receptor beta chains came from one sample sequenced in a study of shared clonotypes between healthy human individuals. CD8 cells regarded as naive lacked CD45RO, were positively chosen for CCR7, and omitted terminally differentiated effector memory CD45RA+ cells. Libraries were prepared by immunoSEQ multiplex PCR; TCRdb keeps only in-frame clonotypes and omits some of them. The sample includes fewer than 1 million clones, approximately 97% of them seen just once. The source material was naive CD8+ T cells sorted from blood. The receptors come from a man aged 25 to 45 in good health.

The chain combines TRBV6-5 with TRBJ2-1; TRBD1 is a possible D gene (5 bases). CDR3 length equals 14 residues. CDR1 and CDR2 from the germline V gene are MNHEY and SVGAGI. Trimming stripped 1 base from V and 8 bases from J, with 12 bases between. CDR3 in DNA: TGTGCCAGCAGTTACTTAGGGGCAAACGATGAGCAGTTCTTC. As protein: CASSYLGANDEQFF.

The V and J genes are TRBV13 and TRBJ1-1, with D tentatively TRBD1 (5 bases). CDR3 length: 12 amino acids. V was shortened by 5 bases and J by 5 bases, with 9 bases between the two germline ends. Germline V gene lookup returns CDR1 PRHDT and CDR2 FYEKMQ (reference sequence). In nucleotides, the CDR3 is TGTGCCAGCAGCCCCCCAGGGACTGAAGCTTTCTTT. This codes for CASSPPGTEAFF.

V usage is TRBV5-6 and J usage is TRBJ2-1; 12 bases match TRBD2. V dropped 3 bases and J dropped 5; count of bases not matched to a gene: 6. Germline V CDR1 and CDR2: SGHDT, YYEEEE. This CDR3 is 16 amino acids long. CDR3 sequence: CASSWATSGRNNEQFF. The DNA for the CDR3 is TGTGCCAGCAGCTGGGCCACTAGCGGGAGGAACAATGAGCAGTTCTTC. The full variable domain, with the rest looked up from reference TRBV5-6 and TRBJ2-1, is DAGVTQSPTHLIKTRGQQVTLRCSPKSGHDTVSWYQQALGQGPQFIFQYYEEEERQRGNFPDRFSGHQFPNYSSELNVNALLLGDSALYLCASSWATSGRNNEQFFGPGTRLTVL.

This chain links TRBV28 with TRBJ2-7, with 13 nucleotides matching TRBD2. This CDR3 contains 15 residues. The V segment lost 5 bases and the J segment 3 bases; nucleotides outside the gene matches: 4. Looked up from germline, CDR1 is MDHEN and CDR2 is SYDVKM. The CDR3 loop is CASSPTSGRVYEQYF. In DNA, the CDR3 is TGTGCCAGCAGTCCCACTAGCGGGAGGGTCTACGAGCAGTACTTC.

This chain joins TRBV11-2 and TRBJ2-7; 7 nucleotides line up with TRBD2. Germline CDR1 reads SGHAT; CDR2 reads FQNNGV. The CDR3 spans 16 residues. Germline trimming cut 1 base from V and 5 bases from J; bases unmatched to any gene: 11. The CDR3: CASSLVGGAGLNEQYF. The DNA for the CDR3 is TGTGCCAGCAGCTTAGTGGGAGGGGCAGGTCTGAACGAGCAGTACTTC.

Here the CDR3 reads CASTPGTGIRSGNTIYF. CDR3 sequence (DNA): TGCGCCAGCACGCCTGGGACAGGGATTAGATCTGGAAACACCATATATTTT. The V gene is TRBV4-3, the J gene TRBJ1-3; 9 bases are a match to TRBD1. The CDR3 extends over 17 amino acids. CDR1 is LGHNA and CDR2 is YSLEER in the germline V gene. V shed 7 bases, J shed 1 base, and the junction held 11 bases outside the gene matches.

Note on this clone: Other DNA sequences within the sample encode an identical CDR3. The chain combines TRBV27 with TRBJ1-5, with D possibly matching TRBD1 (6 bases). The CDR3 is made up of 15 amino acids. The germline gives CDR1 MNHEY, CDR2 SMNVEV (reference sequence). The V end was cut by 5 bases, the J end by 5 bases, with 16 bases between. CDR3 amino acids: CASSLRGSGYQPQHF. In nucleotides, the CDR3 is TGTGCCAGCAGTCTAAGGGGGTCAGGGTATCAGCCCCAGCATTTT.

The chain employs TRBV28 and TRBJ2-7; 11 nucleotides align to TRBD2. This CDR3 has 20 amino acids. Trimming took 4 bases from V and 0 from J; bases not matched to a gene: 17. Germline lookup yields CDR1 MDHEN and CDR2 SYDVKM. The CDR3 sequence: CASSSPSGASGGFFSYEQYF. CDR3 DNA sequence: TGTGCCAGCAGTTCCCCAAGCGGGGCTAGCGGGGGGTTCTTCTCCTACGAGCAGTACTTC.

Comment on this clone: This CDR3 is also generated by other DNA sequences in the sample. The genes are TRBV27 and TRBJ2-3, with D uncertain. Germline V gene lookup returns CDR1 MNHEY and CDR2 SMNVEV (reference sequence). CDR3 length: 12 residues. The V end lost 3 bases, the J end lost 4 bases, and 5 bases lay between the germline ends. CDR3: CASSFPADTQYF. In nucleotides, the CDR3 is TGTGCCAGCAGTTTCCCGGCAGATACGCAGTATTTT.

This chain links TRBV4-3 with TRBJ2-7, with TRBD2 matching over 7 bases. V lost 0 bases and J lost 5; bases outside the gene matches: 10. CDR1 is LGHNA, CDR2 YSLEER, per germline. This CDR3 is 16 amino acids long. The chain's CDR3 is CASSQDPWRELDEQYF. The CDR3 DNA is TGCGCCAGCAGCCAAGATCCTTGGCGGGAGTTGGACGAGCAGTACTTC.

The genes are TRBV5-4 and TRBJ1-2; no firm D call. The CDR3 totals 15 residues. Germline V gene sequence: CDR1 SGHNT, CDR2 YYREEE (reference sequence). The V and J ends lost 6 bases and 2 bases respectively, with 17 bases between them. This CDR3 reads CASTRHSPINYGYTF. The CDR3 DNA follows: TGTGCCAGCACCCGACACAGCCCCATCAACTATGGCTACACCTTC.

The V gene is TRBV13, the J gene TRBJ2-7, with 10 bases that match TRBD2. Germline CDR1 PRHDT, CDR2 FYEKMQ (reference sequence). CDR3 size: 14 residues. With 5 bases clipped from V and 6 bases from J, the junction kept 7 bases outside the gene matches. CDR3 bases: TGTGCCAGCAGCCCCAGCGGGAGGGCCTTCGAGCAGTACTTC. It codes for CASSPSGRAFEQYF. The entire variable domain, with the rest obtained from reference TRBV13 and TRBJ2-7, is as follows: AAGVIQSPRHLIKEKRETATLKCYPIPRHDTVYWYQQGPGQDPQFLISFYEKMQSDKGSIPDRFSAQQFSDYHSELNMSSLELGDSALYFCASSPSGRAFEQYFGPGTRLTVT.

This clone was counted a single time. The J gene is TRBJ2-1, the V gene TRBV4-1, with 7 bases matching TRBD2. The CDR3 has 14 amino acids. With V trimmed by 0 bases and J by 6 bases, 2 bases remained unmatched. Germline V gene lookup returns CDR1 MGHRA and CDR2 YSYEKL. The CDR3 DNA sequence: TGCGCCAGCAGCCAAGATAGCGGGCCCAATGAGCAGTTCTTC. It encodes CASSQDSGPNEQFF.

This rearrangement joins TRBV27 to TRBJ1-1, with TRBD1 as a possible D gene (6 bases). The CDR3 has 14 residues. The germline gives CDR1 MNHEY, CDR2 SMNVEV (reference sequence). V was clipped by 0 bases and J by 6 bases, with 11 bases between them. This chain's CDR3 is CASSLSGARPEAFF. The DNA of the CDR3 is TGTGCCAGCAGTTTATCGGGGGCACGACCTGAAGCTTTCTTT.

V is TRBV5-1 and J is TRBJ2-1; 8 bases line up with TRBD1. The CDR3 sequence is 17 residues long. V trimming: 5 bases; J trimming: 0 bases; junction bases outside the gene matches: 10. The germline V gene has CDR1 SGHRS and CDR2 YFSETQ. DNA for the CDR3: TGCGCCAGCAGGCCCCTCCCCGACAGGGGCTCCTACAATGAGCAGTTCTTC. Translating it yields CASRPLPDRGSYNEQFF.

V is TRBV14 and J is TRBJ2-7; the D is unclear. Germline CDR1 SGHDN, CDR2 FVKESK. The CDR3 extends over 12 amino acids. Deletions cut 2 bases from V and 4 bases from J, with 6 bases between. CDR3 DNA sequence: TGTGCCAGCAGCCAACGGGTGTACGAGCAGTACTTC. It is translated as CASSQRVYEQYF.

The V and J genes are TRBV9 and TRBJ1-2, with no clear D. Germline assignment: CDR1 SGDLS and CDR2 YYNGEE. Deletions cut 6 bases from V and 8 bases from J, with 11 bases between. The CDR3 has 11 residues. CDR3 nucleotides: TGTGCCAGCACCAGCCGGGAGGGCTACACCTTC. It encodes CASTSREGYTF.

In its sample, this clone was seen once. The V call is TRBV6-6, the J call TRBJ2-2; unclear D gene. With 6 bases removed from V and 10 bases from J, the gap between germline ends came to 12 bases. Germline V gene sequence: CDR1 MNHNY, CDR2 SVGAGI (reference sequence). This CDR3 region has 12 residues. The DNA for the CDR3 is TGTGCCAGCAGCCCGAACAGTCCGGAGCTGTTTTTT. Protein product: CASSPNSPELFF.

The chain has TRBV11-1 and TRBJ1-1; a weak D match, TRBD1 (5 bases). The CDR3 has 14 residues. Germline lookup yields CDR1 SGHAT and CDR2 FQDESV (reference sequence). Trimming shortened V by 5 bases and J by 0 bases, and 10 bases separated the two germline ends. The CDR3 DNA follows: TGTGCCAGCAGCCCGGGACGGTTGAACACTGAAGCTTTCTTT. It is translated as CASSPGRLNTEAFF.

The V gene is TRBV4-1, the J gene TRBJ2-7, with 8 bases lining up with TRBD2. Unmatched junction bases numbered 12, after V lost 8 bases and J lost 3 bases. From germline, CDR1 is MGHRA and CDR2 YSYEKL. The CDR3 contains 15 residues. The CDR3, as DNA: TGCGCCAGCCAACATATACTAGCGGCCAACTACGAGCAGTACTTC. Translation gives CASQHILAANYEQYF.